This T cell receptor beta chain is drawn from a study of T cells after yellow fever vaccination. Only a few counts were recorded for this clonotype. Trimming took 2 bases from V and 9 from J, leaving 17 bases between them. The CDR3 runs to 15 residues. Germline V gene sequence: CDR1 LNHNV, CDR2 YYDKDF (reference sequence). Each CDR3 protein is one row after TCRdb ran MiXCR on the 5' RACE reads. The table includes approximately 61,000 distinct CDR3 sequences, roughly 6.9% detected once. The clonotype was recovered from a young man who received the YFV17D yellow fever vaccine. The V call is TRBV15, the J call TRBJ1-5; weak D call: TRBD1 (5 bases). The starting material was CD8+ T cells sorted from PBMCs, obtained on the day of the first yellow fever vaccination. CDR3 in amino acids: CATSRLGDGRGPQHF. In DNA, the CDR3 is TGTGCCACCAGCAGATTGGGGGACGGGCGCGGGCCCCAGCATTTT.